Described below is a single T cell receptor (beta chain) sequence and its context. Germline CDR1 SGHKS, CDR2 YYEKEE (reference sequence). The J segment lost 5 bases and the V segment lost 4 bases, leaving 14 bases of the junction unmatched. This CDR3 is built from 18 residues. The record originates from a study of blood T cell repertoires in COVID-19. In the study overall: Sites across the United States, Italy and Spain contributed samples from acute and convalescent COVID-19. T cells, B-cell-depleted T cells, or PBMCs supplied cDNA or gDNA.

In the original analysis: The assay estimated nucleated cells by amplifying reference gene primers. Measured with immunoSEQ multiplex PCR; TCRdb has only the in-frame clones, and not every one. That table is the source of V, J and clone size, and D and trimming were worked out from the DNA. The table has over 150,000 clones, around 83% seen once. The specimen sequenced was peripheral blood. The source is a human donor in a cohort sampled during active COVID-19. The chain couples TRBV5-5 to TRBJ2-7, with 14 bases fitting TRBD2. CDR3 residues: CASSPLKQTSGRGNEQYF. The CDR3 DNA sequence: TGTGCCAGCAGCCCATTGAAACAGACTAGCGGGAGGGGTAACGAGCAGTACTTC.